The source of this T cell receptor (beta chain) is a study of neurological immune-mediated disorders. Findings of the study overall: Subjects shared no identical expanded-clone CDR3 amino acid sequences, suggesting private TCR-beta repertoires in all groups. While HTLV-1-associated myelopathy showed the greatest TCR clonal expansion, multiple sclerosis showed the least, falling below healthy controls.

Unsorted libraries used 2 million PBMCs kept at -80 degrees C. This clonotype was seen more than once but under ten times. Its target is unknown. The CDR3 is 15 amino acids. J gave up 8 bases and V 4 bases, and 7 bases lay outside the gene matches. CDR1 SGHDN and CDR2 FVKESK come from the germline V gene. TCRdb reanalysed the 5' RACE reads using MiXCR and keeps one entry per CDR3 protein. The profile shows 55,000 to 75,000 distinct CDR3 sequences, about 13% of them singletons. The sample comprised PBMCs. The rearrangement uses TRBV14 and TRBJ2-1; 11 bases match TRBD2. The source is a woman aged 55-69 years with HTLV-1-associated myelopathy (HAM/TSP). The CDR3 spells CASSPFQGLADEQFF. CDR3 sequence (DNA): TGTGCCAGCAGCCCCTTCCAGGGACTAGCGGATGAGCAGTTCTTC.